This T cell receptor beta chain was found in a study of blood T cell repertoires in COVID-19. On the study more broadly: Spain, Italy and the United States supplied samples that represented acute and convalescent COVID-19. The analysed material was cDNA or gDNA that came from T cells, B-cell-depleted T cells, or PBMCs.

As processed by the authors: Scientists estimated how many nucleated cells there were by amplifying reference gene primers. The table came from immunoSEQ multiplex PCR; TCRdb's copy has only in-frame clones and leaves some out. From that table come the V and J calls and clone size; the DNA was used to work out D and trimming. The table includes under 500,000 clones, 80% to 90% detected once. Per germline, CDR1 SGDLS and CDR2 YYNGEE. Unmatched junction bases numbered 17, after V lost 4 bases and J lost 11 bases. This CDR3 region has 17 residues. This clonotype originated in a woman aged 30 to 39 with acute or convalescent COVID-19. V gene TRBV9 combines with J gene TRBJ2-1; 11 nucleotides line up with TRBD2. Input material: peripheral blood. The CDR3 coding sequence is TGTGCCAGCAGCCCAGGGGTTTCTAGCGGGGGGCGGGGAAAGCAGTTCTTC. Amino acid sequence: CASSPGVSSGGRGKQFF.